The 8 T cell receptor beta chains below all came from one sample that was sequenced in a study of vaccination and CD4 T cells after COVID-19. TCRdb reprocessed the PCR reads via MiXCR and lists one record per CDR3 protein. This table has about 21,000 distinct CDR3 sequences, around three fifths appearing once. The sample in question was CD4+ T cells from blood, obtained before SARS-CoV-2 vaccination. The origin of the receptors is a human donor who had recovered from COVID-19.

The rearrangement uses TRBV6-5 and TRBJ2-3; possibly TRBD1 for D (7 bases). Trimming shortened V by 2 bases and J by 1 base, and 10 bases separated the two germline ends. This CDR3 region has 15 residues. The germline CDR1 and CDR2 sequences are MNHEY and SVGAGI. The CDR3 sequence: CASSYQGGRTDTQYF. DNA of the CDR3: TGTGCCAGCAGTTACCAGGGGGGCCGCACAGATACGCAGTATTTT.

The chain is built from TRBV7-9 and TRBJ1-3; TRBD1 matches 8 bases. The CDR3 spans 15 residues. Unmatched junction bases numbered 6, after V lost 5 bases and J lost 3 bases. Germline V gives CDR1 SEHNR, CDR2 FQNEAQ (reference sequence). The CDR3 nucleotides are TGTGCCAGCAGCGGGCAGGGGGCGTTTGGAAACACCATATATTTT. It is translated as CASSGQGAFGNTIYF.

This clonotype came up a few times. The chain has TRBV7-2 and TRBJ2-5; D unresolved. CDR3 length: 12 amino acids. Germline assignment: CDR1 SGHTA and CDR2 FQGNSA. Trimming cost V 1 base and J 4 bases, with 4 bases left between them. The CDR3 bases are TGTGCCAGCAGCTTAGGACCAGAGACCCAGTACTTC. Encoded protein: CASSLGPETQYF. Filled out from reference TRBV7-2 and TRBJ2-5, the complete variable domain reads GAGVSQSPSNKVTEKGKDVELRCDPISGHTALYWYRQSLGQGLEFLIYFQGNSAPDKSGLPSDRFSAERTGGSVSTLTIQRTQQEDSAVYLCASSLGPETQYFGPGTRLLVL.

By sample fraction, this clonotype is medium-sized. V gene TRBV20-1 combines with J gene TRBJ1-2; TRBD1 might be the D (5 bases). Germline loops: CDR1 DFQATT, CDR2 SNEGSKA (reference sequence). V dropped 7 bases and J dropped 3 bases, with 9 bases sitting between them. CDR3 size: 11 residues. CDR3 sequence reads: CSEPGDYGYTF. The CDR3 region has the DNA TGCAGTGAGCCGGGGGACTATGGCTACACCTTC.

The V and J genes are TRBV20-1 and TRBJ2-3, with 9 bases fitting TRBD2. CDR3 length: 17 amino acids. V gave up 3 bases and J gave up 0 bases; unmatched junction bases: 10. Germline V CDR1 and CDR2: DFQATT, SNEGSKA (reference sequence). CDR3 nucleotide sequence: TGCAGTGCTAGGCCTAGCGGGGTACATTCTAGCACAGATACGCAGTATTTT. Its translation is CSARPSGVHSSTDTQYF.

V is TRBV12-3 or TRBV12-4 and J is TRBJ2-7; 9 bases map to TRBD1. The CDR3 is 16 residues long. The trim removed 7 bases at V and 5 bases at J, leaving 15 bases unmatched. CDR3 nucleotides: TGTGCCAGCACCCCTAGATGGGGGGGACAGGGAAACGAGCAGTACTTC. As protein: CASTPRWGGQGNEQYF.

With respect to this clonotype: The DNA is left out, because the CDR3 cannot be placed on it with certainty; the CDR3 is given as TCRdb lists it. CDR3 sequence: CASRDPGPSEQYFGPGSTDTQYF. The V call is TRBV28, the J call TRBJ2-3; the table names TRBD1, a call not compared with the DNA. Looked up from germline, CDR1 is MDHEN and CDR2 is SYDVKM. From its first to its last residue, the CDR3 has 23 amino acids.

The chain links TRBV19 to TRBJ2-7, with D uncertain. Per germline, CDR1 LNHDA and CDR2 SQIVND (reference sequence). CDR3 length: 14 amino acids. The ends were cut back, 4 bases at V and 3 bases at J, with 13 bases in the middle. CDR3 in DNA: TGTGCCAGTAGTACTGCGACTGCACTCTACGAGCAGTACTTC. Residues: CASSTATALYEQYF.